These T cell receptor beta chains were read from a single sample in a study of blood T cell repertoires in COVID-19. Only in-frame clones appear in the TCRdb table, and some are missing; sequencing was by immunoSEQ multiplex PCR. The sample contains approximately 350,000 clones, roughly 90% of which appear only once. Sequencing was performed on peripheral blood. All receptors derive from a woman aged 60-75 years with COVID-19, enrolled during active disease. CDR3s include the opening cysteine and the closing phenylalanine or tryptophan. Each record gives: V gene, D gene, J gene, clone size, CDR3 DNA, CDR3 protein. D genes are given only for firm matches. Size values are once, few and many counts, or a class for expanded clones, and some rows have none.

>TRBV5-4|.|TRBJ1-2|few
TGTGCCAGCAGCTTTCGGGGGAAGGAAAGCGGCTACACCTTC
CASSFRGKESGYTF
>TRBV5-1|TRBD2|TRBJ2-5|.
TGCGCCAGCAGCTTGTCTACTAGCGGGGGGGCCCAAGAGACCCAGTACTTC
CASSLSTSGGAQETQYF
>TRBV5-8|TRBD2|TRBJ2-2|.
TGTGCCAGCAGCACCGGGACTAGCTATACCGGGGAGCTGTTTTTT
CASSTGTSYTGELFF
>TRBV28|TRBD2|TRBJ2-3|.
TGTGCCAGCACTCCCCGACTAGCACCAGATACGCAGTATTTT
CASTPRLAPDTQYF
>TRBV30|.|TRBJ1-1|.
TGTGCCTGGAGTGTATTGGGGGGGACTGAAGCTTTCTTT
CAWSVLGGTEAFF
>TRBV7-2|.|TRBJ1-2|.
TGTGCCAGCAGCTCTAACGGGGGATATGGCTACACCTTC
CASSSNGGYGYTF
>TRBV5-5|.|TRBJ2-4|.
TGTGCCAGCAGCCCCGAGGGGGGGGGAATATACAAAAACATTCAGTACTTC
CASSPEGGGIYKNIQYF
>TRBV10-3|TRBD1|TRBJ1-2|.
TGTGCCATCAGCCCCGGACAGGGATCTGGCTACACCTTC
CAISPGQGSGYTF
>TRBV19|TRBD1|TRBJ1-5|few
TGTGCCAGCAAGAGGGGGCGGTCGAGCAATCAGCCCCAGCATTTT
CASKRGRSSNQPQHF
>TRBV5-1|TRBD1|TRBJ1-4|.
TGCGCCAGCAGCTTGGGACAGGGGAGGGGTGAAAAACTGTTTTTT
CASSLGQGRGEKLFF
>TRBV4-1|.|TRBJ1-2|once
TGCGCCAGCAGCCTAACAGGGATAATTAACTATGGCTACACCTTC
CASSLTGIINYGYTF
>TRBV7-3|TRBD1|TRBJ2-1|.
TGTGCCAGCAGCTTAGGGACAGGGATTCATGAGCAGTTCTTC
CASSLGTGIHEQFF
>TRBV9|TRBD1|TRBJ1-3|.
TGTGCCAGCAGCACCACGACAGGGACTGGAAACACCATATATTTT
CASSTTTGTGNTIYF
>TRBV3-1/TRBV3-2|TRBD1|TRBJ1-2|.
TGTGCCAGCAGCCAAGGGGACAGTAATCACTATGGCTACACCTTC
CASSQGDSNHYGYTF
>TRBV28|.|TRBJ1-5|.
TGTGCCATCAAACAGCGATTGGCAGGGGCGATTCAGCCCCAGCATTTT
CAIKQRLAGAIQPQHF
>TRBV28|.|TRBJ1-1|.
TGTGCCAGCAGCCGTGACAGTTACACTGAAGCTTTCTTT
CASSRDSYTEAFF
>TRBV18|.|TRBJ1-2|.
TGTGCCAGCTCACCACTCCGGGAGGGGACTTATGGCTACACCTTC
CASSPLREGTYGYTF
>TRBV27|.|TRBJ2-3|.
TGTGCCAGCAGTTCTCCGCAGGGGGGTACGCAGTATTTT
CASSSPQGGTQYF
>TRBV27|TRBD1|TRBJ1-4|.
TGTGCCAGCACCCCTCAATTTGGGACAGGGTACGAAAAACTGTTTTTT
CASTPQFGTGYEKLFF
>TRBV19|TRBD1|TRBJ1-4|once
TGTGCCAGTAGTCCAGACGGGACAGCCTACCGATCAACTAATGAAAAACTGTTTTTT
CASSPDGTAYRSTNEKLFF
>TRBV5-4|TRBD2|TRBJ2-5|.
TGTGCCAGCAGCTTGGTAGCGGGGGAAGAGACCCAGTACTTC
CASSLVAGEETQYF
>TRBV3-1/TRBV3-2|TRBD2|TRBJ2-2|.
TGTGCCAGCAGCCAAGCGACTAGCGGGGTCCCCGGGGAGCTGTTTTTT
CASSQATSGVPGELFF
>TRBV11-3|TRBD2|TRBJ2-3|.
TGTGCCAGCAGCTTACCCGGGACTAGCGGGGACACAGATACGCAGTATTTT
CASSLPGTSGDTDTQYF
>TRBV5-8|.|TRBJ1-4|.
TGTGCCAGCAGCTTTTCCTCTGCAACTAATGAAAAACTGTTTTTT
CASSFSSATNEKLFF
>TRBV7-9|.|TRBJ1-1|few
TGTGCCAGCCAGGGAGGAAACACTGAAGCTTTCTTT
CASQGGNTEAFF
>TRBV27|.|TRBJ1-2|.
TGTGCCAGCAGTTTAAACGGGGGCTATGGCTACACCTTC
CASSLNGGYGYTF
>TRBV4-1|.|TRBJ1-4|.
TGCGCCAGCAGCCAAGATCTAAGCGGAAGTGAAAAACTGTTTTTT
CASSQDLSGSEKLFF
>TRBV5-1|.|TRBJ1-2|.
TGCGCCAGCAGCCAGGCAGGGGTTTATGGCTACACCTTC
CASSQAGVYGYTF
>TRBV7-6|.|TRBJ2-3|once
TGTGCCAGCAGCTACTCTAGCGGCACAGATACGCAGTATTTT
CASSYSSGTDTQYF
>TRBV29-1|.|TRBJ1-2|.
TGCAGCGTTGAAGATCTATCCGCTACTAACTATGGCTACACCTTC
CSVEDLSATNYGYTF
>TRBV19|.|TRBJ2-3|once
TGTGCCAGTAGTATTTGGGGCAGATCTAGGGCAGATACGCAGTATTTT
CASSIWGRSRADTQYF
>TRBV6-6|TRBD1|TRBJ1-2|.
TGTGCCAGCAGCATTGACAGGGAAGGCTACACCTTC
CASSIDREGYTF
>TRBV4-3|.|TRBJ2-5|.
TGCGCCAGCAGCGCCGGGGTGCAAAAGACCCAGTACTTC
CASSAGVQKTQYF
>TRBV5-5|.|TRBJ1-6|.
TGTGCCGCCGGGGGGTCCCATAATTCACCCCTCCACTTT
CAAGGSHNSPLHF
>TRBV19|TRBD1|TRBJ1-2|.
TGTGCCAGTAGTTCTACCGGGACAGGGGGATTAAACTATGGCTACACCTTC
CASSSTGTGGLNYGYTF
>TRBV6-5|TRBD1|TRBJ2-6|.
TGTGCCAGCAGGGACAGGGGCTCTGGGGCCAACGTCCTGACTTTC
CASRDRGSGANVLTF
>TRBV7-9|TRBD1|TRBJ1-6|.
TGTGCCAGCAGCCCCCGGGACAGTCGTTATTCACCCCTCCACTTT
CASSPRDSRYSPLHF
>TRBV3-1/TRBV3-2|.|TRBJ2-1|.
TGTGCCAGCAGCCAAGGATACCGGGTCTACAATGAGCAGTTCTTC
CASSQGYRVYNEQFF
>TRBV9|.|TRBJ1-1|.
TGTGCCAGCAGCCCTCGGGGAGGCCCCCGTGCTGAAGCTTTCTTT
CASSPRGGPRAEAFF
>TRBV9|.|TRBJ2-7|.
TGTGCCAGCAGCGTATCCGGGACACCCTACGAGCAGTACTTC
CASSVSGTPYEQYF
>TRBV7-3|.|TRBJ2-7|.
TGTGCCAGCAGCCCCGATAGGGGGGGCGAGCAGTACTTC
CASSPDRGGEQYF
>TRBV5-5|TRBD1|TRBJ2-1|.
TGTGCCAGCAGCTTGGCGGGACAGAGCTCCTACAATGAGCAGTTCTTC
CASSLAGQSSYNEQFF
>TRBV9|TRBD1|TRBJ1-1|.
TGTGCCAGCAGCGTACAGGGGGCGGGGAACACTGAAGCTTTCTTT
CASSVQGAGNTEAFF
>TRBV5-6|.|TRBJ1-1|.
TGTGCCAGCAGACCGCCGGGAGGGGGGGCTTTCTTT
CASRPPGGGAFF
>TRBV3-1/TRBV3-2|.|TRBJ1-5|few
TGTGCCAGCAGCCCAGACAACAATCAGCCCCAGCATTTT
CASSPDNNQPQHF